Following are 29 T cell receptor beta chains from one sample sequenced in a study of persistence of HIV-infected CD4 T cells. Nonspecific anti-CD3/anti-CD28 bead stimulation represents the broad CD4+ T cell repertoire. Responding CD4+ T cells were sorted by upregulation of both CD40 ligand and CD69. These TCRs' antigens remain unknown. The libraries were made with immunoSEQ version 4 in survey mode. Sequencing used immunoSEQ multiplex PCR; TCRdb keeps in-frame clones, though not all of them. The table has around 39,000 clones, roughly 90% seen once. The source material was CD4+ T cells sorted from PBMCs after roughly 18-hour stimulation, sampled from a patient who received antiretroviral therapy. These receptors were obtained from an adult man with HIV who was CMV-seropositive.

The gene calls are TRBV2 and TRBJ1-1; 8 nucleotides agree with TRBD1. The CDR3 runs 12 residues. Looked up from germline, CDR1 is SNHLY and CDR2 is FYNNEI. V dropped 5 bases and J dropped 7; count of bases not matched to a gene: 3. The CDR3 sequence is CASSRTGGEAFF. CDR3 in DNA: TGTGCCAGCAGTCGAACAGGGGGTGAAGCTTTCTTT.

CDR3: CASSSGTGNVNTEAFF. The CDR3 DNA follows: TGTGCCAGCTCTTCCGGGACAGGGAATGTTAACACTGAAGCTTTCTTT. The V call is TRBV18, the J call TRBJ1-1; 9 nucleotides agree with TRBD1. CDR1 and CDR2 (germline): KGHSH, LQKENI. CDR3 length: 16 residues. V was clipped by 6 bases and J by 2 bases; unmatched bases: 10.

V gene TRBV5-1 combines with J gene TRBJ1-2; D possibly corresponds to TRBD1 (6 bases). The CDR3 has 17 residues. V was clipped by 5 bases and J by 8 bases, with 28 bases between them. The germline CDR1 and CDR2 sequences are SGHRS and YFSETQ. CDR3: CASRQGQAVQGPYGYTF. As DNA, the CDR3 is TGCGCCAGCAGACAGGGACAAGCGGTTCAAGGTCCCTACGGCTACACCTTC.

V is TRBV19 and J is TRBJ2-7; D may be TRBD1 (6 bases). There are 14 residues in the CDR3. Deletions cut 4 bases from V and 3 bases from J, with 13 bases between. Germline values: CDR1 LNHDA, CDR2 SQIVND (reference sequence). The CDR3 coding sequence is TGTGCCAGTAGTACCTACAGGGATATCTACGAGCAGTACTTC. Amino acids: CASSTYRDIYEQYF.

This clone has just one count. V usage is TRBV24-1 and J usage is TRBJ2-1; the D gene could be TRBD1 or TRBD2 (6 bases each). Between the trimmed V and J ends, which lost 2 bases and 6 bases, there was a span of 16 bases. This CDR3 has 16 residues. Germline loops: CDR1 KGHDR, CDR2 SFDVKD. The CDR3 loop is CATSDWGLDRRNEQFF. The CDR3 region has the DNA TGTGCCACCAGTGATTGGGGACTGGACAGACGCAATGAGCAGTTCTTC.

The chain has TRBV9 and TRBJ1-6, with 7 bases that match TRBD1. J lost 4 bases, V lost 3 bases, and 7 bases had no gene match. The CDR3 has 16 amino acids. The V gene's germline CDR1 is SGDLS and CDR2 YYNGEE. This chain's CDR3 is CASSGRDSIYNSPLHF. CDR3 DNA sequence: TGTGCCAGCAGCGGACGGGACAGTATATATAATTCACCCCTCCACTTT.

V is TRBV4-2 and J is TRBJ2-3; the match to TRBD2 covers 7 bases. The trim removed 4 bases at V and 4 bases at J, leaving 11 bases unmatched. The CDR3 sequence is 16 residues long. Germline V gives CDR1 LGHNA, CDR2 YNFKEQ. CDR3 DNA: TGTGCCAGCAGCCCTGGGGAGGGGAGGCGGGCAGATACGCAGTATTTT. Amino acids: CASSPGEGRRADTQYF.

The V and J genes are TRBV28 and TRBJ2-1; D gene ambiguous. The CDR3 has 12 residues. The germline V gene has CDR1 MDHEN and CDR2 SYDVKM. The V end was cut by 9 bases, the J end by 13 bases, with 19 bases between. The CDR3 loop reads CASTPGKAPQFF. The CDR3 nucleotides are TGTGCCAGTACCCCTGGGAAGGCCCCCCAGTTCTTC.

The chain links TRBV7-6 to TRBJ2-7; 10 bases agree with TRBD1. With 5 bases clipped from V and 0 bases from J, the junction kept 13 bases outside the gene matches. The CDR3 totals 18 residues. Germline V lookup: CDR1 SGHVS, CDR2 FNYEAQ. CDR3 coding DNA: TGTGCCAGCAGCCCTACAGGTCCGGGACAGGGGAACTCCTACGAGCAGTACTTC. Translated: CASSPTGPGQGNSYEQYF.

The V gene is TRBV5-6, the J gene TRBJ1-6; 7 bases match TRBD1. V was pared by 2 bases and J by 7 bases, with 18 bases of the junction left unmatched. CDR1 is SGHDT and CDR2 is YYEEEE in the germline V gene. The CDR3 sequence is 19 residues long. The CDR3 spells CASSFRVEGGLWRNSPLHF. CDR3 bases: TGTGCCAGCAGCTTCCGTGTCGAAGGGGGCTTATGGAGGAATTCACCCCTCCACTTT.

The chain has TRBV25-1 and TRBJ1-1, with 9 bases that match TRBD1. After removal of 5 bases from V and 5 bases from J, the junction contained 9 bases not matched to a gene. This CDR3 is 15 amino acids long. Germline V gives CDR1 MGHDK, CDR2 SYGVNS. For the CDR3, the DNA is TGTGCCAGCAGTAACCCGGGGACAGGGATAACTGAAGCTTTCTTT. Amino acids: CASSNPGTGITEAFF.

The chain links TRBV4-2 to TRBJ2-1; 9 positions match TRBD2. The CDR3 extends over 18 amino acids. V shed 0 bases and J 2 bases; nucleotides not matched to a gene: 8. The germline gives CDR1 LGHNA, CDR2 YNFKEQ. In DNA, the CDR3 is TGTGCCAGCAGCCAAGAGACTAGCGGTGGACCCACCTACAATGAGCAGTTCTTC. This translates into CASSQETSGGPTYNEQFF.

The rearrangement joins TRBV5-4 to TRBJ2-2; possible D gene TRBD1, 8 bases. Between the trimmed V and J ends, which lost 2 bases and 6 bases, there was a span of 14 bases. In germline, CDR1 is SGHNT, CDR2 YYREEE (reference sequence). The CDR3 extends over 15 amino acids. The CDR3 protein is CASSFRQGRAGELFF. In DNA, the CDR3 is TGTGCCAGCAGCTTCAGACAGGGGAGGGCCGGGGAGCTGTTTTTT.

This clone was detected once. The rearrangement links TRBV5-5 to TRBJ1-4; a possible D gene is TRBD1 (6 bases). Looked up from germline, CDR1 is SGHKS and CDR2 is YYEKEE (reference sequence). Trimming left V 0 bases short and J 6 bases short, with 15 bases between. There are 16 residues in the CDR3. Here the CDR3 DNA reads TGTGCCAGCAGCTTGGTGGGTAGACAGGACTATGAAAAACTGTTTTTT. Encoded protein: CASSLVGRQDYEKLFF.

To note about this clone: A junction end diverges from the germline sequence, so it may reflect a read error. CDR3 sequence reads: CASREEGRRGTEAFF. As DNA, the CDR3 is TGTGCCAGCAGGGAAGAGGGGCGGAGGGGAACTGAAGCTTTCTTT. The gene calls are TRBV6-1 and TRBJ1-1; possible D gene TRBD1, 5 bases. The CDR3 covers 15 residues. Germline CDR1 and CDR2: MNHNS and SASEGT.

This rearrangement joins TRBV5-1 to TRBJ2-3; no clear D. V shed 4 bases and J shed 6 bases, with 9 bases lying between them. The CDR3 is made up of 12 amino acids. Germline V lookup: CDR1 SGHRS, CDR2 YFSETQ. The CDR3 reads CASSPLGDTQYF. The CDR3 DNA reads TGCGCCAGCAGCCCTTTGGGGGATACGCAGTATTTT.

This chain links TRBV2 with TRBJ2-7; D could derive from TRBD1 or TRBD2 (5 bases each). V was trimmed by 6 bases and J by 5 bases, leaving 11 bases between them. CDR3 length equals 12 residues. The germline gives CDR1 SNHLY, CDR2 FYNNEI. CDR3 amino acids: CASRFGANEQYF. The CDR3 DNA reads TGTGCCAGCAGGTTCGGGGCCAACGAGCAGTACTTC.

The genes are TRBV10-1 and TRBJ1-4; D not certain. The CDR3 extends over 13 amino acids. The germline V gene has CDR1 WNHNN and CDR2 SYGVQD (reference sequence). The V end was cut by 0 bases, the J end by 8 bases, with 7 bases between. CDR3 loop: CASSESGNEKLFF. CDR3 nucleotide sequence: TGCGCCAGCAGTGAGTCCGGTAACGAAAAACTGTTTTTT.

On this clone: One junction end does not reproduce the germline sequence, and a read error may be involved. The chain employs TRBV3-1 (or the pseudogene TRBV3-2) and TRBJ2-7, with 9 bases aligning to TRBD2. This CDR3 has 16 amino acids. Germline loops: CDR1 LGHDT, CDR2 YNNKEL (reference sequence). DNA of the CDR3: TGTGCCCGCAGCCGACTCTTGGGGGCGGGGGGGCTCGAGCAGTACTTC. It translates to CARSRLLGAGGLEQYF.

The chain has TRBV5-1 and TRBJ2-7; 11 nucleotides agree with TRBD2. V was pared by 0 bases and J by 3 bases, with 5 bases of the junction left unmatched. The germline CDR1 and CDR2 sequences are SGHRS and YFSETQ. The CDR3 spans 16 residues. The CDR3 DNA sequence: TGCGCCAGCAGCTTGGATCCCACTAGCGGGGGCTACGAGCAGTACTTC. This encodes CASSLDPTSGGYEQYF.

The chain uses TRBV7-8 and TRBJ2-2; 8 bases are shared with TRBD1. Germline V lookup: CDR1 SGHVS, CDR2 FQNEAQ. With 4 bases clipped from V and 6 bases from J, the junction kept 1 base outside the gene matches. CDR3 length equals 13 residues. The CDR3 region is CASSSQGAGELFF. The DNA for the CDR3 is TGTGCCAGCAGCTCACAGGGGGCCGGGGAGCTGTTTTTT.

The chain joins TRBV10-2 to TRBJ1-6; 7 bases fit TRBD1. The CDR3 has 13 amino acids. V lost 4 bases, J lost 6 bases, and 0 bases stayed unmatched. Per the germline V gene, CDR1 is WSHSY and CDR2 is SAAADI. The CDR3 here is CASSGQGNSPLHF. The CDR3 nucleotides read TGCGCCAGCAGTGGACAGGGTAATTCACCCCTCCACTTT.

The rearrangement links TRBV12-3 or TRBV12-4 to TRBJ1-6; 7 bases match TRBD1. Germline trimming cut 7 bases from V and 7 bases from J; bases unmatched to any gene: 4. The CDR3 sequence is 13 residues long. Here the CDR3 reads CASKGQWNSPLHF. In DNA, the CDR3 is TGTGCCAGCAAGGGACAGTGGAATTCACCCCTCCACTTT.

J is TRBJ2-1 and V is TRBV29-1; 8 bases map to TRBD1. The CDR3 loop spans 12 amino acids. Germline V gene data show CDR1 as SQVTM and CDR2 as ANQGSEA. V trimming: 6 bases; J trimming: 6 bases; junction bases outside the gene matches: 4. This CDR3 is CSVSDRGNEQFF. CDR3 in DNA: TGCAGCGTCTCCGACAGGGGCAATGAGCAGTTCTTC.

The chain recombines TRBV2 with TRBJ2-3, with TRBD1 as a possible D gene (6 bases). The CDR3 loop spans 14 amino acids. Germline loops: CDR1 SNHLY, CDR2 FYNNEI. V shed 5 bases and J shed 1 base, with 10 bases lying between them. In DNA, the CDR3 is TGTGCCAGCAGTTTTTCAGGGGGCACAGATACGCAGTATTTT. Its protein is CASSFSGGTDTQYF.

This chain links TRBV27 with TRBJ1-5; 7 nucleotides align to TRBD1. The germline V gene has CDR1 MNHEY and CDR2 SMNVEV (reference sequence). This CDR3 comprises 15 residues. Losses at the gene ends were 6 bases for V and 0 bases for J; bases not matched to a gene: 5. In DNA, the CDR3 is TGTGCCAGCAGGGAGGGGACAGCTAGCAATCAGCCCCAGCATTTT. This encodes CASREGTASNQPQHF.

The gene calls are TRBV3-1 (or the pseudogene TRBV3-2) and TRBJ1-1; 10 nucleotides agree with TRBD1. Germline CDR1 is LGHDT and CDR2 is YNNKEL (reference sequence). V dropped 8 bases and J dropped 5; count of bases not matched to a gene: 14. The CDR3 sequence is 16 residues long. The DNA for the CDR3 is TGTGCCAGCCGTAACCGGGACAGGGGATCAAGGACTGAAGCTTTCTTT. Protein product: CASRNRDRGSRTEAFF.

J is TRBJ2-5 and V is TRBV7-9, with no clear D. This CDR3 has 16 amino acids. Germline V CDR1 and CDR2: SEHNR, FQNEAQ (reference sequence). Trimming removed 1 base from V and 5 bases from J, with 17 bases in between. CDR3 region: CASSLGGPHFGETQYF. The CDR3 nucleotides read TGTGCCAGCAGCTTAGGTGGGCCGCACTTCGGGGAGACCCAGTACTTC.

V and J are TRBV19 and TRBJ2-4; the match to TRBD2 covers 8 bases. The germline gives CDR1 LNHDA, CDR2 SQIVND (reference sequence). This CDR3 has 13 amino acids. Trimming at V came to 9 bases and at J to 0 bases, leaving 1 base not matched to a gene. The CDR3 spells CASRGGAKNIQYF. CDR3 DNA: TGTGCCAGCCGGGGGGGAGCCAAAAACATTCAGTACTTC.